The next 19 T cell receptor beta chains were all read from a single sample in a study of T-cell memory formation after mild COVID-19. From the 5' RACE reads, TCRdb called clonotypes with MiXCR, one entry per CDR3 protein. The sample includes a few hundred thousand distinct CDR3 sequences, approximately 25% of them seen just once. Sequenced input: PBMCs or a T cell subset sorted from them (not recorded which). The origin of the receptors is an adult woman who had mild COVID-19 (a few samples of this study predate the infection). Cell type and time point are not known.

This clonotype was seen a handful of times. The chain links TRBV20-1 to TRBJ1-3, with D unresolved. The CDR3 spans 15 residues. Trimming cost V 3 bases and J 0 bases, with 12 bases left between them. In germline, CDR1 is DFQATT, CDR2 SNEGSKA (reference sequence). The CDR3 coding sequence is TGCAGTGCTAGCCACGGACGCACCTCTGGAAACACCATATATTTT. It yields the protein CSASHGRTSGNTIYF.

CDR3: CASSAGDGYSGNTIYF. CDR3 nucleotides: TGTGCCAGCAGCGCGGGGGACGGATACTCTGGAAACACCATATATTTT. The rearrangement joins TRBV11-1 to TRBJ1-3; D possibly corresponds to TRBD1 (5 bases). V gave up 5 bases and J gave up 0 bases, with 14 bases separating them. Germline CDR1 is SGHAT and CDR2 is FQDESV (reference sequence). The CDR3 has 16 residues.

This clonotype was seen only a few times. J is TRBJ1-1 and V is TRBV6-1; D possibly corresponds to TRBD1 (6 bases). This CDR3 is 13 amino acids long. Germline V gene data show CDR1 as MNHNS and CDR2 as SASEGT. Trimming left V 10 bases short and J 10 bases short, with 22 bases between. CDR3 amino acids: CATSSGGPMGAFF. CDR3 bases: TGTGCCACCTCGTCTGGGGGGCCGATGGGAGCTTTCTTT.

This chain's CDR3 is CASSPRTSGSTGELFF. The CDR3 coding sequence is TGTGCCAGCAGCCCCAGGACTAGCGGGAGCACCGGGGAGCTGTTTTTT. The rearrangement uses TRBV9 and TRBJ2-2, with 13 bases matching TRBD2. This CDR3 region has 16 residues. With 4 bases clipped from V and 4 bases from J, the junction kept 4 bases outside the gene matches. The germline V gene has CDR1 SGDLS and CDR2 YYNGEE. Using reference TRBV9 and TRBJ2-2 for the parts outside the CDR3, the full variable domain is DSGVTQTPKHLITATGQRVTLRCSPRSGDLSVYWYQQSLDQGLQFLIQYYNGEERAKGNILERFSAQQFPDLHSELNLSSLELGDSALYFCASSPRTSGSTGELFFGEGSRLTVL.

The chain joins TRBV7-2 to TRBJ2-1, with a weak D call TRBD2 (6 bases). The germline CDR1 and CDR2 sequences are SGHTA and FQGNSA. V gave up 8 bases and J gave up 7 bases, with 18 bases separating them. The CDR3 is 14 residues long. CDR3 sequence reads: CASRGGVGRNEQFF. CDR3 DNA: TGTGCCAGCCGCGGAGGGGTCGGTCGGAATGAGCAGTTCTTC.

V gene TRBV29-1 combines with J gene TRBJ1-1, with no clear D. Germline lookup yields CDR1 SQVTM and CDR2 ANQGSEA. Trimming left V 2 bases short and J 3 bases short, with 10 bases between. This CDR3 has 13 amino acids. In DNA form, the CDR3 reads TGCAGCGTTGAAAATTACGGGGACACTGAAGCTTTCTTT. Translating gives CSVENYGDTEAFF.

This clonotype was seen a handful of times. In nucleotides, the CDR3 is TGTGCCAGCAGCCCCCTTCGGAACAGGGGGCAGGCTGGAAACACCATATATTTT. It codes for CASSPLRNRGQAGNTIYF. The genes are TRBV11-2 and TRBJ1-3, with 9 bases matching TRBD1. V was clipped by 5 bases and J by 2 bases; unmatched bases: 13. The CDR3 sequence is 18 residues long. In germline, CDR1 is SGHAT, CDR2 FQNNGV.

This clonotype occurred a few times. The CDR3 bases are TGTGCTAGTGGTTTGGGCAGCACCGGGGAGCTGTTTTTT. Translation gives CASGLGSTGELFF. The chain couples TRBV12-5 to TRBJ2-2; no definite D call. The CDR3 extends over 13 amino acids. Germline loops: CDR1 LGHNT, CDR2 FRNRAP. Trimming cost V 1 base and J 4 bases, with 4 bases left between them. The full variable domain, its missing parts supplied by reference TRBV12-5 and TRBJ2-2, is DARVTQTPRHKVTEMGQEVTMRCQPILGHNTVFWYRQTMMQGLELLAYFRNRAPLDDSGMPKDRFSAEMPDATLATLKIQPSEPRDSAVYFCASGLGSTGELFFGEGSRLTVL.

A few counts support this clonotype. The chain recombines TRBV24-1 with TRBJ2-3, with a possible D match to TRBD1 (5 bases). In germline, CDR1 is KGHDR, CDR2 SFDVKD. This CDR3 region has 13 residues. V gave up 10 bases and J gave up 2 bases, with 12 bases separating them. CDR3 nucleotide sequence: TGTGCCACGCAGGGCACCCCCACAGATACGCAGTATTTT. This gives the protein CATQGTPTDTQYF.

This clonotype was detected only a few times. The V gene is TRBV25-1, the J gene TRBJ2-1; either TRBD1 or TRBD2 may supply D (5 bases each). Germline values: CDR1 MGHDK, CDR2 SYGVNS. This CDR3 has 16 amino acids. Trimming took 2 bases from V and 7 from J, leaving 18 bases between them. The CDR3 nucleotides read TGTGCCAGCAGTGAAGTCGGGACCCTTATTGGGAATGAGCAGTTCTTC. Translating it yields CASSEVGTLIGNEQFF.

The sample holds a few counts of this clonotype. V is TRBV6-2 or TRBV6-3 and J is TRBJ1-1; 8 positions match TRBD1. Germline-derived CDR1 and CDR2 are MNHEY and SVGEGT. The ends lost 6 bases at V and 7 bases at J; junction bases unmatched: 7. This CDR3 region has 13 residues. Written as DNA, the CDR3 is TGTGCCAGCAGCCGCAACAGGGGGGATGAAGCTTTCTTT. This gives the protein CASSRNRGDEAFF.

The gene calls are TRBV18 and TRBJ2-1, with D unresolved. CDR1 and CDR2 from the germline V gene are KGHSH and LQKENI. V was pared by 2 bases and J by 7 bases, with 12 bases between. This CDR3 spans 14 amino acids. CDR3 nucleotides: TGTGCCAGCTCACCAGGTGGGGTCGTGAATGAGCAGTTCTTC. It is translated as CASSPGGVVNEQFF.

This clonotype was picked up a small number of times. This chain joins TRBV5-4 and TRBJ2-1; D may correspond to TRBD1 or TRBD2 (6 bases each). V was cut by 4 bases and J by 4 bases, with 18 bases left in between. Germline-derived CDR1 and CDR2 are SGHNT and YYREEE (reference sequence). The CDR3 sequence is 16 residues long. The CDR3 region has the DNA TGTGCCAGCAGCGGCGGCGGGACAAAAAATTACAATGAGCAGTTCTTC. Amino acid sequence: CASSGGGTKNYNEQFF.

This clonotype was seen a handful of times. The chain employs TRBV7-8 and TRBJ2-3; 8 bases are a match to TRBD1. CDR3 length: 18 amino acids. After removal of 5 bases from V and 2 bases from J, the junction contained 15 bases not matched to a gene. Germline values: CDR1 SGHVS, CDR2 FQNEAQ. The CDR3 reads CASSQHPDRGSITDTQYF. The CDR3 DNA reads as TGTGCCAGCAGCCAACACCCTGACAGGGGATCCATCACAGATACGCAGTATTTT.

V usage is TRBV7-9 and J usage is TRBJ2-2, with no clear D. The V end was cut by 2 bases, the J end by 5 bases, with 3 bases between. This CDR3 has 12 amino acids. Germline loops: CDR1 SEHNR, CDR2 FQNEAQ (reference sequence). The CDR3 sequence: CASSLPTGELFF. The CDR3, as DNA: TGTGCCAGCAGCTTACCAACCGGGGAGCTGTTTTTT.

This clonotype turned up a few times. The chain has TRBV7-2 and TRBJ2-4, with TRBD1 as a possible D gene (6 bases). There are 14 residues in the CDR3. V was trimmed by 4 bases and J by 1 base, leaving 8 bases between them. CDR1 and CDR2 from the germline V gene are SGHTA and FQGNSA. CDR3 in DNA: TGTGCCAGCAGCTCCACAGGGGCCAAAAACATTCAGTACTTC. Translated, it gives CASSSTGAKNIQYF.

This clonotype has more than one count but fewer than ten. The chain carries TRBV5-1 and TRBJ2-3; 7 nucleotides line up with TRBD2. The CDR3 has 16 residues. CDR1 is SGHRS and CDR2 is YFSETQ in the germline V gene. After removal of 0 bases from V and 0 bases from J, the junction contained 4 bases not matched to a gene. The CDR3 reads CASSLEGGGSTDTQYF. The CDR3 region has the DNA TGCGCCAGCAGCTTGGAAGGCGGGGGTAGCACAGATACGCAGTATTTT.

In its sample, this clonotype was seen a few times. This sequence joins TRBV27 and TRBJ2-3; no firm D call. Looked up from germline, CDR1 is MNHEY and CDR2 is SMNVEV (reference sequence). With 9 bases removed from V and 6 bases from J, the gap between germline ends came to 10 bases. The CDR3 has 11 amino acids. CDR3 amino acids: CASTDSDTQYF. For the CDR3, the DNA is TGTGCCAGTACAGACTCGGATACGCAGTATTTT.

This clonotype was seen a few times. This rearrangement joins TRBV5-1 to TRBJ2-7, with D perhaps TRBD1 or TRBD2 (6 bases each). This CDR3 has 16 residues. V dropped 0 bases and J dropped 0 bases, with 13 bases sitting between them. Germline CDR1 and CDR2: SGHRS and YFSETQ. The CDR3 region is CASSLGRGGPSYEQYF. For the CDR3, the DNA is TGCGCCAGCAGCTTGGGACGAGGGGGGCCCTCCTACGAGCAGTACTTC.